A selection of T cell receptor beta chains follows, all from one sample in a study of patients and donors after allogeneic stem cell transplantation. Each CDR3 protein is one row after TCRdb ran MiXCR on the RT-PCR reads. This sample carries about a million distinct CDR3 sequences, roughly 18% of them seen once, and the ten largest clones take 6%. What was sequenced was blood, either unsorted or a sorted T cell fraction (not recorded which). All receptors derive from a human donor who was either an allogeneic HSCT recipient or a stem cell or donor lymphocyte infusion donor (not recorded which). It is not recorded whose cells these are; they may come from a transplant donor. The CDR3 runs from the conserved cysteine through the conserved F or W. Each record gives: J gene, V gene, D gene, clone size, CDR3 protein, CDR3 DNA. The D gene is left open where the match is weak. Only some rows state a clone size, as once, few, many or a class for expanded clones.

>TRBJ2-7|TRBV30|-|-
CAWSRNSNSYEQYF
TGTGCCTGGAGTCGGAATAGCAACTCCTACGAGCAGTACTTC
>TRBJ2-3|TRBV27|TRBD2|few
CASSLDGGRAADTQYF
TGTGCCAGCAGTTTAGATGGCGGGAGGGCCGCTGATACGCAGTATTTT
>TRBJ1-1|TRBV3-1|-|few
CASSQAVMNTEAFF
TGTGCCAGCAGCCAAGCCGTTATGAACACTGAAGCTTTCTTT
>TRBJ1-2|TRBV7-2|-|once
CASSLVSGENYGYTF
TGTGCCAGCAGCTTAGTATCTGGGGAGAACTATGGCTACACCTTC
>TRBJ1-3|TRBV4-1|TRBD1|-
CASSQPDRAGNTIYF
TGCGCCAGCAGCCAGCCTGACAGGGCCGGAAACACCATATATTTT
>TRBJ2-1|TRBV5-1|-|many
CASSLVATNEQFF
TGCGCCAGCAGCTTGGTGGCCACCAATGAGCAGTTCTTC
>TRBJ1-2|TRBV12-3/TRBV12-4|TRBD1|few
CASSSKQGGGLAYGYTF
TGTGCCAGCAGTTCAAAACAGGGGGGGGGTTTGGCCTATGGCTACACCTTC
>TRBJ2-6|TRBV30|-|-
CAWTPSGANVLTF
TGTGCCTGGACTCCCTCTGGGGCCAACGTCCTGACTTTC
>TRBJ2-5|TRBV7-8|TRBD2|-
CASKLAGGETQYF
TGTGCCAGCAAACTAGCGGGAGGAGAGACCCAGTACTTC
>TRBJ2-7|TRBV12-3/TRBV12-4|TRBD1|many
CASTRTGSYEQYF
TGTGCCAGCACAAGGACAGGCTCCTACGAGCAGTACTTC
>TRBJ2-1|TRBV20-1|-|many
CSASPPGRKYNEQFF
TGCAGTGCTAGTCCCCCGGGGCGTAAATACAATGAGCAGTTCTTC
>TRBJ1-2|TRBV29-1|-|many
CSVQERGYTF
TGCAGCGTCCAGGAGCGAGGCTACACCTTC
>TRBJ2-1|TRBV5-6|TRBD1|few
CASSPWGGQGNYNEQFF
TGTGCCAGCAGCCCGTGGGGGGGACAGGGAAACTACAATGAGCAGTTCTTC
>TRBJ2-3|TRBV20-1|TRBD2|-
CSARPGGNTDTQYF
TGCAGTGCTAGACCGGGAGGAAACACAGATACGCAGTATTTT
>TRBJ2-1|TRBV11-2|TRBD2|-
CASRRNSGRASEQFF
TGTGCCAGCAGACGTAATAGCGGGAGGGCCTCTGAGCAGTTCTTC
>TRBJ1-1|TRBV6-1|-|-
CASSEAIGTLNTEAFF
TGTGCCAGCAGTGAAGCTATCGGCACCTTGAACACTGAAGCTTTCTTT
>TRBJ2-7|TRBV7-9|TRBD2|-
CASRTTGTSGEQYF
TGTGCCAGCAGAACCACCGGGACTAGCGGCGAGCAGTACTTC
>TRBJ1-5|TRBV30|-|few
CAWSGVSNQPQHF
TGTGCCTGGAGTGGAGTTAGCAATCAGCCCCAGCATTTT
>TRBJ1-2|TRBV21-1|-|few
CASSNRDGGTYKRVNYGYTF
TGTGCCAGCAGCAATAGGGACGGCGGAACATATAAAAGGGTAAACTATGGCTACACCTTC
>TRBJ2-6|TRBV12-3/TRBV12-4|TRBD1|few
CASSLRDRTSGANVLTF
TGTGCCAGCAGTTTAAGGGACAGGACCTCTGGGGCCAACGTCCTGACTTTC
>TRBJ2-1|TRBV20-1|-|-
CSAPIATGREQFF
TGCAGTGCTCCAATCGCGACAGGCCGCGAGCAGTTCTTC
>TRBJ2-5|TRBV4-1|-|-
CASSQDRSGETQYF
TGCGCCAGCAGCCAAGATCGCTCCGGGGAGACCCAGTACTTC
>TRBJ1-2|TRBV3-1|TRBD1|-
CASSQTGTGGVYGYTF
TGTGCCAGCAGCCAAACCGGGACAGGGGGCGTCTATGGCTACACCTTC
>TRBJ2-7|TRBV27|TRBD2|-
CASSLLGTSGSREQYF
TGTGCCAGCAGTTTATTGGGGACTAGCGGGAGTCGCGAGCAGTACTTC
>TRBJ2-5|TRBV9|TRBD2|-
CASSVDILGTTETQYF
TGTGCCAGCAGCGTAGACATCTTGGGGACTACAGAGACCCAGTACTTC
>TRBJ2-1|TRBV6-1|TRBD2|few
CASGRRSGRVAYNEQFF
TGTGCCAGCGGGCGTCGTAGCGGGAGGGTCGCCTACAATGAGCAGTTCTTC
>TRBJ2-1|TRBV20-1|TRBD2|-
CSATVFAGGQYEQFF
TGCAGTGCTACCGTGTTTGCGGGAGGCCAGTATGAGCAGTTCTTC
>TRBJ1-2|TRBV27|TRBD1|few
CASSLKTSRGHRGYTF
TGTGCCAGCAGTTTAAAAACGTCCAGGGGGCACAGGGGCTACACCTTC
>TRBJ1-1|TRBV25-1|-|few
CASSELGRPGATNTEAFF
TGTGCCAGCAGTGAATTAGGTAGGCCAGGGGCTACGAACACTGAAGCTTTCTTT
>TRBJ1-1|TRBV7-9|TRBD1|-
CASSWITGGTEAFF
TGTGCCAGCAGTTGGATTACAGGGGGCACTGAAGCTTTCTTT
>TRBJ2-7|TRBV10-3|-|-
CAISQNPVNYEQYF
TGTGCCATCAGTCAAAACCCAGTGAACTACGAGCAGTACTTC
>TRBJ1-2|TRBV4-1|-|-
CASSQDKDGYTF
TGCGCCAGCAGCCAAGATAAGGATGGCTACACCTTC
>TRBJ2-7|TRBV20-1|TRBD2|few
CSAKREANEQYF
TGCAGTGCTAAGCGGGAGGCCAACGAGCAGTACTTC
>TRBJ2-3|TRBV20-1|-|few
CSARDGVAGDTQYF
TGCAGTGCTAGAGATGGGGTTGCGGGAGATACGCAGTATTTT
>TRBJ2-7|TRBV12-3/TRBV12-4|TRBD2|-
CASSPRTSPYEQYF
TGTGCCAGCAGTCCCAGGACTAGCCCCTACGAGCAGTACTTC
>TRBJ1-2|TRBV7-2|-|-
CASKVGPGDYGYTF
TGTGCCAGCAAGGTTGGGCCCGGGGACTATGGCTACACCTTC
>TRBJ1-2|TRBV7-2|TRBD1|few
CASRGTGDRGYTF
TGTGCCAGCAGAGGGACAGGGGATCGGGGCTACACCTTC
>TRBJ2-7|TRBV4-1|-|few
CASSQDSGAAYEQYF
TGCGCCAGCAGCCAAGATTCAGGGGCCGCCTACGAGCAGTACTTC
>TRBJ2-7|TRBV20-1|-|-
CSACGQISYEQYF
TGCAGTGCTTGCGGTCAGATCTCCTACGAGCAGTACTTC
>TRBJ2-7|TRBV7-9|-|-
CASSLVKGSGARNEQYF
TGTGCCAGCAGCTTAGTTAAGGGTAGCGGCGCGAGGAACGAGCAGTACTTC
>TRBJ2-4|TRBV4-3|TRBD1|-
CASSPGQGSIQYF
TGCGCCAGCAGCCCCGGACAGGGGAGCATTCAGTACTTC
>TRBJ2-2|TRBV20-1|-|few
CSVSMSANTGELFF
TGCAGTGTGTCTATGAGCGCGAACACCGGGGAGCTGTTTTTT
>TRBJ2-7|TRBV6-1|-|-
CASSEVGSPSGYEQYF
TGTGCCAGCAGTGAGGTGGGTAGCCCCTCAGGGTACGAGCAGTACTTC
>TRBJ2-2|TRBV12-3/TRBV12-4|TRBD2|many
CASSFLLGGRALDGELFF
TGTGCCAGCAGTTTTCTCTTAGGCGGGAGGGCCCTCGACGGGGAGCTGTTTTTT
>TRBJ1-2|TRBV11-1|TRBD1|few
CASSPFGQGAEGYYGYTF
TGTGCCAGCAGCCCTTTCGGACAGGGGGCAGAGGGGTACTATGGCTACACCTTC
>TRBJ2-6|TRBV6-1|-|-
CATGDGSSGANVLTF
TGTGCCACCGGCGACGGGAGCTCTGGGGCCAACGTCCTGACTTTC
>TRBJ2-1|TRBV30|-|-
CAWSVLGSYNEQFF
TGTGCCTGGAGTGTACTTGGCAGCTACAATGAGCAGTTCTTC
>TRBJ1-1|TRBV7-8|-|-
CASTLREGNTEAFF
TGTGCCAGCACCTTGAGGGAAGGGAACACTGAAGCTTTCTTT
>TRBJ2-7|TRBV14|TRBD1|few
CASSQRDRYEQYF
TGTGCCAGCAGCCAAAGGGACAGATACGAGCAGTACTTC
>TRBJ2-7|TRBV20-1|TRBD1|few
CSATTGVHEQYF
TGCAGTGCTACGACAGGGGTCCACGAGCAGTACTTC
>TRBJ2-1|TRBV5-1|-|few
CASSHPSGAGNEQFF
TGCGCCAGCAGCCACCCGTCGGGAGCGGGCAATGAGCAGTTCTTC
>TRBJ2-5|TRBV5-1|TRBD2|few
CASSYLGGSMETQYF
TGCGCCAGCAGCTACCTAGGCGGGAGTATGGAGACCCAGTACTTC
>TRBJ2-2|TRBV10-3|-|-
CAISHNTGIAGELFF
TGTGCCATCAGCCACAATACAGGGATCGCCGGGGAGCTGTTTTTT
>TRBJ1-4|TRBV10-3|TRBD1|-
CAISAGTGNEKLFF
TGTGCCATCAGCGCCGGGACAGGGAACGAAAAACTGTTTTTT
>TRBJ2-7|TRBV5-8|TRBD1|-
CASSTRQGAVEQYF
TGTGCCAGCAGCACCCGACAGGGGGCGGTGGAGCAGTACTTC